What follows is one T cell receptor beta chain and its context. These data are taken from a study of blood T cell repertoires in COVID-19. For the study at large: Acute-phase and convalescent COVID-19 samples originated in the United States, Italy and Spain. From T cells, B-cell-depleted T cells, or PBMCs came the material, which was cDNA or gDNA.

In the original workflow: Counts of nucleated cells, estimated from reference gene primer amplification, were obtained. Using immunoSEQ multiplex PCR, the repertoire was profiled, and TCRdb retains in-frame clones only, with some absent. V and J calls plus clone size are reproduced from that table; the DNA served to infer D and trimming. The sample yields tens of thousands of clones, about 80% seen once. Germline CDR1 MNHNS, CDR2 SASEGT. Trimming took off 4 bases at V and 4 bases at J, with 14 bases between the two ends. This CDR3 is 15 amino acids long. Sample: peripheral blood. The chain uses TRBV6-1 and TRBJ1-5; D is ambiguous. The receptor's source is a human donor in a cohort sampled during active COVID-19. The CDR3 loop reads CASSGQRSFNQPQHF. The CDR3 DNA is TGTGCCAGCAGTGGCCAGCGGTCCTTTAATCAGCCCCAGCATTTT.